The entry below gives a single T cell receptor (beta chain) sequence along with its context. Its antigen is as yet unknown. The data stem from a study of graft-versus-host responses after intestinal transplantation. Some clones are missing from TCRdb's copy, which holds only in-frame ones; the method was immunoSEQ multiplex PCR. Altogether roughly 92,000 clones are present, roughly 90% being singletons, with the ten largest covering around 0.11%. The CDR3 covers 17 residues. Germline CDR1 reads LNHDA; CDR2 reads SQIVND (reference sequence). The junction had 6 bases not matched to a gene; V was cut back by 3 bases and J by 2 bases.

This sample comprised unstimulated CD4+ T cells sorted from spleen or lymph node cells, obtained before intestinal transplant. The rearrangement links TRBV19 to TRBJ2-2; 10 positions match TRBD2. The receptor was isolated from a human donor who received an intestinal transplant. As DNA, the CDR3 is TGTGCCAGTAGTATCCCTAGCGGGGGCCCTAACACCGGGGAGCTGTTTTTT. Its protein is CASSIPSGGPNTGELFF.